These 15 T cell receptor beta chains were sequenced from one sample in a study of T cell responses to AZD1222 COVID-19 vaccine. Some clones are missing from TCRdb's copy, which holds only in-frame ones; the method was immunoSEQ multiplex PCR. The sample carries about 210,000 clones, less than 95% recorded once. The source was peripheral blood, collected 28 days after the second dose of the MenACWY control vaccine. These receptors came from an adult who received the MenACWY meningococcal vaccine as a control.

This chain joins TRBV5-4 and TRBJ1-2, with D possibly matching TRBD1 (6 bases). The CDR3 covers 12 residues. Germline assignment: CDR1 SGHNT and CDR2 YYREEE (reference sequence). V lost 4 bases and J lost 6, with 10 bases in between. The CDR3 loop reads CASSAAGDGYTF. The DNA for the CDR3 is TGTGCCAGCAGCGCCGCAGGGGATGGCTACACCTTC. The variable domain in full, completed from reference TRBV5-4 and TRBJ1-2, reads ETGVTQSPTHLIKTRGQQVTLRCSSQSGHNTVSWYQQALGQGPQFIFQYYREEENGRGNFPPRFSGLQFPNYSSELNVNALELDDSALYLCASSAAGDGYTFGSGTRLTVV.

The V call is TRBV6-1, the J call TRBJ2-1; D uncertain. V gave up 3 bases and J gave up 9 bases, with 6 bases separating them. CDR3 length: 11 residues. Germline V gene sequence: CDR1 MNHNS, CDR2 SASEGT. This chain's CDR3 is CASSDGGEQFF. The CDR3 DNA is TGTGCCAGCAGTGACGGTGGTGAGCAGTTCTTC.

In DNA, the CDR3 is TGTGCCAGTAGTCCCCGAGGGAGAGGCACTGAAGCTTTCTTT. This sequence encodes CASSPRGRGTEAFF. V gene TRBV19 combines with J gene TRBJ1-1, with unresolved D. The V end lost 5 bases, the J end lost 4 bases, and 14 bases lay between the germline ends. Per the germline V gene, CDR1 is LNHDA and CDR2 is SQIVND (reference sequence). The CDR3 runs to 14 residues. Together with reference TRBV19 and TRBJ1-1, the CDR3 gives the full variable domain: DGGITQSPKYLFRKEGQNVTLSCEQNLNHDAMYWYRQDPGQGLRLIYYSQIVNDFQKGDIAEGYSVSREKKESFPLTVTSAQKNPTAFYLCASSPRGRGTEAFFGQGTRLTVV.

This clone was recorded only once. This sequence joins TRBV14 and TRBJ2-7; the D gene is possibly TRBD1 (6 bases). The CDR3 is made up of 17 amino acids. Trimming left V 0 bases short and J 4 bases short, with 19 bases between. The germline CDR1 and CDR2 sequences are SGHDN and FVKESK. The CDR3, as DNA: TGTGCCAGCAGCCAAGAGAAGGGTTTTAGGGGGAATTACGAGCAGTACTTC. It encodes CASSQEKGFRGNYEQYF.

This clone was seen once. The J gene is TRBJ1-5, the V gene TRBV6-1, with 7 positions matching TRBD1. Germline V gene lookup returns CDR1 MNHNS and CDR2 SASEGT. The trim removed 2 bases at V and 9 bases at J, leaving 10 bases unmatched. CDR3 size: 15 residues. DNA of the CDR3: TGTGCCAGCAGTGAACCCATGGATGGGACAGCGCCCCAGCATTTT. Its translation is CASSEPMDGTAPQHF.

This rearrangement joins TRBV18 to TRBJ2-5, with D uncertain. CDR1 KGHSH and CDR2 LQKENI come from the germline V gene. This CDR3 is built from 15 residues. Trimming removed 0 bases at V and 0 bases at J, with 8 bases between. In DNA form, the CDR3 reads TGTGCCAGCTCACCACCGCCTCCGAACCAAGAGACCCAGTACTTC. Translation: CASSPPPPNQETQYF.

In its sample, this clone was seen once. V usage is TRBV15 and J usage is TRBJ1-5; 7 bases are shared with TRBD1. CDR1 and CDR2 (germline): LNHNV, YYDKDF (reference sequence). V lost 5 bases, J lost 9 bases, and 13 bases stayed unmatched. This CDR3 spans 15 amino acids. CDR3 loop: CATSRTGDALPPQHF. The DNA for the CDR3 is TGTGCCACCAGCCGGACAGGCGATGCGCTTCCGCCCCAGCATTTT. Combining the CDR3 with reference TRBV15 and TRBJ1-5 gives the whole variable domain DAMVIQNPRYQVTQFGKPVTLSCSQTLNHNVMYWYQQKSSQAPKLLFHYYDKDFNNEADTPDNFQSRRPNTSFCFLDIRSPGLGDTAMYLCATSRTGDALPPQHFGDGTRLSIL.

This sequence joins TRBV9 and TRBJ2-3; D is ambiguous. This CDR3 has 17 amino acids. Germline CDR1 reads SGDLS; CDR2 reads YYNGEE. V was cut by 0 bases and J by 3 bases, with 17 bases left in between. The CDR3 loop is CASSVALTVLGTDTQYF. CDR3 bases: TGTGCCAGCAGCGTAGCCCTAACCGTATTGGGAACAGATACGCAGTATTTT.

This chain links TRBV6-2 or TRBV6-3 with TRBJ2-7, with TRBD1 as a possible D gene (6 bases). The CDR3 runs 18 residues. Germline CDR1 and CDR2: MNHEY and SVGEGT. V dropped 2 bases and J dropped 1 base, with 21 bases sitting between them. CDR3 region: CASSYGTGWRIGSYEQYF. CDR3 DNA sequence: TGTGCCAGCAGTTACGGTACAGGGTGGAGGATTGGGTCCTACGAGCAGTACTTC.

The chain couples TRBV11-1 to TRBJ1-1; TRBD1 matches 8 bases. The CDR3 runs 14 residues. Germline CDR1 is SGHAT and CDR2 is FQDESV (reference sequence). J was trimmed by 8 bases and V by 5 bases; bases with no gene match: 10. CDR3 nucleotides: TGTGCCAGCAGCCCGAGGACAGGGACGATAGAAGCTTTCTTT. This sequence encodes CASSPRTGTIEAFF.

As DNA, the CDR3 is TGTGCCACACAGCGGACAGGGGACACCGGGGAGCTGTTTTTT. The encoded protein is CATQRTGDTGELFF. The chain joins TRBV19 to TRBJ2-2; 9 bases align to TRBD1. Germline assignment: CDR1 LNHDA and CDR2 SQIVND (reference sequence). This CDR3 spans 14 amino acids. V trimming: 10 bases; J trimming: 3 bases; junction bases outside the gene matches: 6.

CDR3 sequence reads: CASSLGGRALEQYF. CDR3 sequence (DNA): TGTGCCAGCAGTTTAGGCGGGAGGGCCCTCGAGCAGTACTTC. The V call is TRBV27, the J call TRBJ2-7; TRBD2 matches at 9 bases. The junction had 5 bases not matched to a gene; V was cut back by 2 bases and J by 6 bases. Germline V lookup: CDR1 MNHEY, CDR2 SMNVEV (reference sequence). The CDR3 is made up of 14 amino acids.

The chain employs TRBV28 and TRBJ2-7; 14 bases map to TRBD2. Germline lookup yields CDR1 MDHEN and CDR2 SYDVKM. This CDR3 is 16 amino acids long. Trimming cost V 7 bases and J 2 bases; bases outside gene matches: 7. CDR3 amino acids: CASTLGTSGSPYEQYF. DNA for the CDR3: TGTGCCAGCACCCTGGGGACTAGCGGGAGTCCCTACGAGCAGTACTTC.

This chain connects TRBV10-3 to TRBJ1-4, with a tentative D call TRBD1 (5 bases). The CDR3 runs 20 residues. Trimming pared 2 bases from V and 0 bases from J, leaving 22 bases between. Per germline, CDR1 ENHRY and CDR2 SYGVKD. The CDR3 nucleotides are TGTGCCATCAGTGAGCGGAAAGGGTTAGGGGACGCAGCAACTAATGAAAAACTGTTTTTT. It translates to CAISERKGLGDAATNEKLFF.

With regard to this clone: The junction departs from germline at one end; a sequencing error may be responsible. CDR3 nucleotide sequence: TGTGCCACCGGCAGACAGTCCTACGAGCAGTACTTC. It translates to CATGRQSYEQYF. This rearrangement joins TRBV15 to TRBJ2-7; tentative D call: TRBD1 (5 bases). This CDR3 is 12 amino acids long. Germline loops: CDR1 LNHNV, CDR2 YYDKDF (reference sequence).